The 31 T cell receptor beta chains below were found in one sample sequenced in a study of shared clonotypes between healthy human individuals. Profiled with immunoSEQ multiplex PCR; TCRdb holds only in-frame clones, not every one. Counted here are under 1,100,000 clones, 60% to 80% occurring once; the ten biggest clones make up nearly 1.5%. Sequencing used memory CD4+ T cells sorted from blood. As to subset: CD45RA-negative fraction. These receptors came from a man younger than 35 in good health.

The chain joins TRBV28 to TRBJ2-5; a weak D match, TRBD2 (6 bases). This CDR3 is built from 14 residues. V was cut by 6 bases and J by 7 bases, with 18 bases left in between. Germline assignment: CDR1 MDHEN and CDR2 SYDVKM. The CDR3 nucleotides are TGTGCCAGCAGGAGGGGACTCCGTGGGGTGACCCAGTACTTC. This gives the protein CASRRGLRGVTQYF.

The chain carries TRBV5-1 and TRBJ2-1, with TRBD2 identical over 8 bases. V lost 6 bases, J lost 9 bases, and 11 bases stayed unmatched. The CDR3 contains 14 residues. The germline gives CDR1 SGHRS, CDR2 YFSETQ. The CDR3 nucleotides read TGCGCCAGCACCCTAGCGGGCGTCAACGGTGAGCAGTTCTTC. It is translated as CASTLAGVNGEQFF.

The chain employs TRBV18 and TRBJ2-2; a weak D match, TRBD1 (5 bases). The CDR3 runs 16 residues. Germline CDR1 KGHSH, CDR2 LQKENI. The V gene lost 2 bases and the J gene lost 0 bases, with 10 bases spanning the gap. As DNA, the CDR3 is TGTGCCAGCTCACCATATAAAGGGGCGAACACCGGGGAGCTGTTTTTT. It yields the protein CASSPYKGANTGELFF.

This clone occurred a few times. The chain links TRBV19 to TRBJ1-1; the D is unclear. V dropped 4 bases and J dropped 5 bases, with 14 bases sitting between them. This CDR3 is built from 14 residues. Germline V lookup: CDR1 LNHDA, CDR2 SQIVND (reference sequence). The CDR3 region is CASSTPGLRTEAFF. The CDR3 DNA follows: TGTGCCAGTAGTACCCCAGGTCTACGTACTGAAGCTTTCTTT.

This clone was seen a handful of times. The genes are TRBV2 and TRBJ2-1; 10 positions agree with TRBD2. The CDR3 extends over 15 amino acids. CDR1 and CDR2 from the germline V gene are SNHLY and FYNNEI. Trimming cost V 4 bases and J 7 bases; bases outside gene matches: 7. CDR3 sequence: CASSGAGGPRNEQFF. Written as DNA, the CDR3 is TGTGCCAGCAGTGGAGCGGGAGGGCCGAGAAATGAGCAGTTCTTC.

The V call is TRBV27, the J call TRBJ1-5, with a weak D call TRBD1 (6 bases). The germline gives CDR1 MNHEY, CDR2 SMNVEV (reference sequence). The CDR3 contains 14 residues. V was clipped by 3 bases and J by 6 bases, with 12 bases between them. CDR3 amino acids: CASSFRGVTQPQHF. The CDR3 nucleotides are TGTGCCAGCAGTTTTAGGGGGGTGACTCAGCCCCAGCATTTT.

The J gene is TRBJ2-7, the V gene TRBV30; 9 bases match TRBD1. Germline CDR1 and CDR2: GTSNPN and SVGIG (reference sequence). This CDR3 is 14 amino acids long. The ends lost 6 bases at V and 2 bases at J; junction bases unmatched: 8. The CDR3 DNA reads TGTGCCTGTACGAAGACAGGGGGAGCCTACGAGCAGTACTTC. Its translation: CACTKTGGAYEQYF.

This clone was seen once. This sequence joins TRBV6-6 and TRBJ2-7; D unclear. Trimming removed 2 bases at V and 5 bases at J, with 13 bases between. Germline V lookup: CDR1 MNHNY, CDR2 SVGAGI (reference sequence). The CDR3 runs 14 residues. CDR3: CASSYDLTRHEQYF. CDR3 DNA: TGTGCCAGCAGTTACGACCTAACCCGGCACGAGCAGTACTTC.

The J gene is TRBJ2-3, the V gene TRBV19; 10 bases line up with TRBD1. Germline assignment: CDR1 LNHDA and CDR2 SQIVND (reference sequence). This CDR3 has 15 amino acids. The V and J ends lost 5 bases and 6 bases, in that order; junction bases with no gene match: 8. In DNA form, the CDR3 reads TGTGCCAGTAGTTTAGGGGACAGGGGAATGGATACGCAGTATTTT. Its protein product is CASSLGDRGMDTQYF.

This clone was recorded only once. V usage is TRBV6-1 and J usage is TRBJ1-4; 7 nucleotides align to TRBD1. V lost 3 bases, J lost 2 bases, and 6 bases stayed unmatched. This CDR3 is built from 16 residues. From germline, CDR1 is MNHNS and CDR2 SASEGT. The CDR3 is CASSDRQGGTNEKLFF. For the CDR3, the DNA is TGTGCCAGCAGTGATAGACAGGGAGGTACTAATGAAAAACTGTTTTTT.

The chain couples TRBV7-9 to TRBJ1-2; a weak D match, TRBD1 (5 bases). Trimming removed 4 bases from V and 5 bases from J, with 11 bases in between. The CDR3 contains 13 residues. Germline loops: CDR1 SEHNR, CDR2 FQNEAQ (reference sequence). CDR3 sequence (DNA): TGTGCCAGCAGCTCGCTAGCAGGGTATGGCTACACCTTC. Its protein product is CASSSLAGYGYTF. Filled out from reference TRBV7-9 and TRBJ1-2, the complete variable domain reads DTGVSQNPRHKITKRGQNVTFRCDPISEHNRLYWYRQTLGQGPEFLTYFQNEAQLEKSRLLSDRFSAERPKGSFSTLEIQRTEQGDSAMYLCASSSLAGYGYTFGSGTRLTVV.

This clone was seen only a few times. CDR3 coding DNA: TGCGCCAGCAGGCAGGGGGGGCCGTACCAAGAGACCCAGTACTTC. It is translated as CASRQGGPYQETQYF. The V and J genes are TRBV5-1 and TRBJ2-5; D may be TRBD1 or TRBD2 (7 bases each). The CDR3 is 15 residues long. Trimming took off 5 bases at V and 0 bases at J, with 14 bases between the two ends. Germline CDR1 SGHRS, CDR2 YFSETQ.

A single count supports this clone. This rearrangement joins TRBV29-1 to TRBJ2-5, with TRBD2 as a possible D gene (6 bases). The CDR3 spans 13 residues. CDR1 and CDR2 (germline): SQVTM, ANQGSEA. V gave up 2 bases and J gave up 5 bases, with 12 bases separating them. CDR3 in amino acids: CSVEFGTFETQYF. In DNA form, the CDR3 reads TGCAGCGTTGAATTCGGGACTTTTGAGACCCAGTACTTC.

This clone has a handful of counts. The chain uses TRBV14 and TRBJ1-2; D gene ambiguous. This CDR3 comprises 14 residues. Trimming cost V 3 bases and J 7 bases, with 15 bases left between them. Germline CDR1 and CDR2: SGHDN and FVKESK. In nucleotides, the CDR3 is TGTGCCAGCAGCCAGGTCCCCCTGGGGTCTGGCTACACCTTC. This sequence encodes CASSQVPLGSGYTF.

This chain connects TRBV27 to TRBJ1-6; 11 nucleotides line up with TRBD1. Per germline, CDR1 MNHEY and CDR2 SMNVEV (reference sequence). Germline trimming cut 5 bases from V and 6 bases from J; bases unmatched to any gene: 9. CDR3 length equals 17 residues. The CDR3 loop is CASSPGTGGSSNSPLHF. CDR3 DNA: TGTGCCAGCAGTCCGGGGACAGGGGGAAGTAGTAATTCACCCCTCCACTTT.

The chain has TRBV5-1 and TRBJ1-6, with a tentative D call TRBD1 (5 bases). V gave up 3 bases and J gave up 7 bases, with 14 bases separating them. The CDR3 spans 15 residues. CDR1 is SGHRS, CDR2 YFSETQ, per germline. The CDR3 DNA reads as TGCGCCAGCAGCTGGGAGGGGTTAGGGAATTCACCCCTCCACTTT. Protein: CASSWEGLGNSPLHF.

The genes are TRBV2 and TRBJ2-7, with 7 bases that match TRBD1. The CDR3 spans 13 residues. CDR1 and CDR2 (germline): SNHLY, FYNNEI. Trimming at V came to 6 bases and at J to 4 bases, leaving 6 bases not matched to a gene. The DNA for the CDR3 is TGTGCCAGCAGGAAGACAGGGAATTACGAGCAGTACTTC. It translates to CASRKTGNYEQYF.

The genes are TRBV2 and TRBJ2-7; D call uncertain. Germline V gene lookup returns CDR1 SNHLY and CDR2 FYNNEI. The CDR3 is made up of 11 amino acids. The ends were cut back, 5 bases at V and 4 bases at J, with 6 bases in the middle. CDR3 residues: CASSTTYEQYF. CDR3 in DNA: TGTGCCAGCAGTACAACTTACGAGCAGTACTTC.

This chain joins TRBV2 and TRBJ2-1, with TRBD2 identical over 11 bases. This CDR3 has 15 residues. Germline V lookup: CDR1 SNHLY, CDR2 FYNNEI. The V and J ends lost 6 bases and 6 bases, in that order; junction bases with no gene match: 7. DNA of the CDR3: TGTGCCAGCAGCACTCTAGCGGGAGGTTTCAATGAGCAGTTCTTC. It specifies CASSTLAGGFNEQFF.

The gene calls are TRBV6-1 and TRBJ2-7, with TRBD2 matching over 13 bases. V gave up 6 bases and J gave up 2 bases; unmatched junction bases: 4. CDR3 length equals 15 residues. Per the germline V gene, CDR1 is MNHNS and CDR2 is SASEGT. The DNA of the CDR3 is TGTGCCAGCAGATCGGGACTAGCGGGGACCTACGAGCAGTACTTC. Its translation: CASRSGLAGTYEQYF.

This chain connects TRBV4-1 to TRBJ1-1; D may be TRBD1 (5 bases). V was pared by 3 bases and J by 0 bases, with 17 bases between. Per germline, CDR1 MGHRA and CDR2 YSYEKL. The CDR3 length is 17 residues. CDR3 amino acids: CASSHLSGSRVNTEAFF. CDR3 sequence (DNA): TGCGCCAGCAGCCATTTAAGCGGATCCAGGGTGAACACTGAAGCTTTCTTT.

With regard to this clone: Since a far larger clone is one base different, this is likely a read error. The rearrangement links TRBV11-2 to TRBJ1-5, with 11 bases matching TRBD1. This CDR3 region has 14 residues. CDR1 and CDR2 from the germline V gene are SGHAT and FQNNGV. V lost 5 bases, J lost 6 bases, and 3 bases stayed unmatched. CDR3 sequence: CASSPGTGGQPQHF. As DNA, the CDR3 is TGTGCCAGCAGCCCCGGGACAGGGGGTCAGCCCCAGCATTTT.

On this clone itself: Other DNA sequences in the same sample also yield this CDR3. The chain carries TRBV10-3 and TRBJ1-2; possibly TRBD1 for D (5 bases). This CDR3 is built from 12 residues. Germline V gene data show CDR1 as ENHRY and CDR2 as SYGVKD. Deletions cut 4 bases from V and 6 bases from J, with 9 bases between. This CDR3 reads CAISGQKDGYTF. CDR3 nucleotide sequence: TGTGCCATCAGTGGACAGAAAGATGGCTACACCTTC.

Comments on this clone: This same CDR3 is encoded by further DNA sequences in the sample. The rearrangement joins TRBV6-1 to TRBJ2-7; either TRBD1 or TRBD2 may fit D (5 bases each). CDR1 MNHNS and CDR2 SASEGT come from the germline V gene. V lost 7 bases and J 4 bases, leaving 11 bases between the germline ends. This CDR3 has 12 amino acids. For the CDR3, the DNA is TGTGCCAGCACGGGGCAGGGTTACGAGCAGTACTTC. Translating it yields CASTGQGYEQYF.

The chain is built from TRBV2 and TRBJ1-4; perhaps TRBD1 as D (5 bases). With 7 bases removed from V and 7 bases from J, the gap between germline ends came to 13 bases. There are 13 residues in the CDR3. CDR1 is SNHLY, CDR2 FYNNEI, per germline. The CDR3 loop reads CASTLGAFEKLFF. The CDR3 DNA is TGTGCCAGCACCCTAGGGGCTTTTGAAAAACTGTTTTTT.

The chain employs TRBV11-2 and TRBJ1-5; no firm D call. V lost 2 bases to trimming and J lost 2 bases, with 13 bases between them. The CDR3 is made up of 16 amino acids. Germline CDR1 SGHAT, CDR2 FQNNGV. The CDR3 coding sequence is TGTGCCAGCAGCTTATCTGTGGGATATGGCAATCAGCCCCAGCATTTT. Translation: CASSLSVGYGNQPQHF.

The chain uses TRBV5-8 and TRBJ2-1; the D gene is possibly TRBD2 (6 bases). V was trimmed by 4 bases and J by 16 bases, leaving 21 bases between them. The CDR3 sequence is 13 residues long. CDR1 is SGHTS and CDR2 is YDEGEE in the germline V gene. This CDR3 reads CASSLGGSPTSFF. The CDR3 nucleotides are TGTGCCAGCAGCCTCGGGGGTAGTCCCACTAGTTTCTTC. The variable domain in full, completed from reference TRBV5-8 and TRBJ2-1, reads EAGVTQSPTHLIKTRGQQATLRCSPISGHTSVYWYQQALGLGLQFLLWYDEGEERNRGNFPPRFSGRQFPNYSSELNVNALELEDSALYLCASSLGGSPTSFFGPGTRLTVL.

The V and J genes are TRBV30 and TRBJ2-2; TRBD1 matches at 7 bases. The V gene's germline CDR1 is GTSNPN and CDR2 SVGIG (reference sequence). With 4 bases clipped from V and 3 bases from J, the junction kept 5 bases outside the gene matches. CDR3 length equals 14 residues. The CDR3 is CAWNMGQHTGELFF. CDR3 bases: TGTGCCTGGAATATGGGACAGCACACCGGGGAGCTGTTTTTT.

This rearrangement joins TRBV19 to TRBJ2-2, with D possibly TRBD1 on 5 matching bases. Trimming pared 3 bases from V and 1 base from J, leaving 6 bases between. Germline V gene data show CDR1 as LNHDA and CDR2 as SQIVND (reference sequence). The CDR3 loop spans 14 amino acids. DNA of the CDR3: TGTGCCAGTAGTATCAGGGAGAACACCGGGGAGCTGTTTTTT. It encodes CASSIRENTGELFF.

The CDR3 protein is CSVEGQGFNEQFF. The CDR3 nucleotides read TGCAGCGTTGAGGGACAGGGCTTTAATGAGCAGTTCTTC. V gene TRBV29-1 combines with J gene TRBJ2-1; 9 bases are shared with TRBD1. Germline V CDR1 and CDR2: SQVTM, ANQGSEA. CDR3 length: 13 amino acids. With 3 bases clipped from V and 7 bases from J, the junction kept 4 bases outside the gene matches.

The chain couples TRBV6-5 to TRBJ1-6; D call uncertain. The CDR3 is 15 amino acids. With 6 bases removed from V and 6 bases from J, the gap between germline ends came to 15 bases. CDR1 MNHEY and CDR2 SVGAGI come from the germline V gene. This CDR3 is CASRLSDSTNSPLHF. The CDR3 coding sequence is TGTGCCAGCAGGCTATCGGACTCTACTAATTCACCCCTCCACTTT.